Shown below are 10 T cell receptor beta chains from a single sample sequenced in a study of human T cells and chemical hapten exposure. Individual cDNA molecules each carried unique molecular identifiers attached by the library. TCRdb reprocessed the reads with MiXCR, giving one entry per CDR3 protein. This table has 120,000 or so distinct CDR3 sequences, roughly 8.5% appearing once. From whole blood left unfractionated, total RNA was extracted. Sequences were obtained from whole blood. These receptors all come from a human donor in good health. Some clones in this sample may be carry-over from other donors' samples.

This clonotype was seen repeatedly, ten times or more. The J gene is TRBJ2-7, the V gene TRBV7-8; D remains unclear. The CDR3 is 14 residues long. Germline V CDR1 and CDR2: SGHVS, FQNEAQ. V was shortened by 5 bases and J by 9 bases, with 20 bases between the two germline ends. CDR3 DNA: TGTGCCAGCAGCGATAGTCCAGGTTCGACTCGGCAGTACTTC. Its translation: CASSDSPGSTRQYF.

This sequence joins TRBV9 and TRBJ2-7, with 8 bases fitting TRBD2. J was trimmed by 2 bases and V by 4 bases; bases with no gene match: 5. This CDR3 has 14 amino acids. Germline V CDR1 and CDR2: SGDLS, YYNGEE. CDR3 region: CASSTGGLTYEQYF. In DNA form, the CDR3 reads TGTGCCAGCAGCACGGGGGGGCTGACCTACGAGCAGTACTTC.

This clonotype showed up just a few times. This rearrangement joins TRBV27 to TRBJ2-7; 8 bases align to TRBD2. The CDR3 loop spans 15 amino acids. The V gene end was trimmed by 7 bases and the J gene end by 5 bases; junction bases not matched to a gene: 13. Germline V gene lookup returns CDR1 MNHEY and CDR2 SMNVEV (reference sequence). CDR3 bases: TGTGCCAGCACCCTAAACTGGACTAGCAGCGACGAGCAGTACTTC. Translating gives CASTLNWTSSDEQYF.

The rearrangement links TRBV12-3 or TRBV12-4 to TRBJ2-7; D not certain. The CDR3 sequence is 13 residues long. V was shortened by 2 bases and J by 5 bases, with 10 bases between the two germline ends. The chain's CDR3 is CASSLWGEDEQYF. CDR3 in DNA: TGTGCCAGCAGTTTATGGGGTGAGGACGAGCAGTACTTC.

This clonotype was seen a few times. The chain employs TRBV4-3 and TRBJ1-5, with a possible D match to TRBD1 (5 bases). CDR1 and CDR2 from the germline V gene are LGHNA and YSLEER. The CDR3 covers 16 residues. V lost 0 bases and J lost 0, with 9 bases in between. CDR3 DNA: TGCGCCAGCAGCCAAGAGGGGGGGATTAGCAATCAGCCCCAGCATTTT. Translating gives CASSQEGGISNQPQHF.

This rearrangement joins TRBV27 to TRBJ1-5, with 11 bases matching TRBD1. Losses at the gene ends were 3 bases for V and 6 bases for J; bases not matched to a gene: 4. The CDR3 has 15 residues. Germline CDR1 is MNHEY and CDR2 is SMNVEV (reference sequence). The CDR3 region is CASSFLGQGGQPQHF. The CDR3 DNA is TGTGCCAGCAGTTTCCTGGGACAGGGGGGTCAGCCCCAGCATTTT.

The rearrangement uses TRBV7-9 and TRBJ2-5; D unresolved. Germline values: CDR1 SEHNR, CDR2 FQNEAQ (reference sequence). The CDR3 totals 12 residues. V lost 2 bases, J lost 5 bases, and 6 bases lay in between. CDR3 nucleotide sequence: TGTGCCAGCAGCTTATTAAGGGAGACCCAGTACTTC. Translated, it gives CASSLLRETQYF.

The chain combines TRBV25-1 with TRBJ1-5; D might be TRBD1 (6 bases). There are 15 residues in the CDR3. V gave up 4 bases and J gave up 3 bases, with 13 bases separating them. Germline assignment: CDR1 MGHDK and CDR2 SYGVNS. CDR3 bases: TGTGCCAGCAGTGCCACGACAGGAATCAATCAGCCCCAGCATTTT. It yields the protein CASSATTGINQPQHF.

This clonotype was detected ten times or more. V usage is TRBV5-1 and J usage is TRBJ2-3; 8 positions match TRBD1. The trim removed 6 bases at V and 2 bases at J, leaving 5 bases unmatched. From germline, CDR1 is SGHRS and CDR2 YFSETQ. This CDR3 spans 14 amino acids. CDR3 nucleotides: TGCGCCAGCACCGGACAGGGTTCCACAGATACGCAGTATTTT. It is translated as CASTGQGSTDTQYF.

In regard to this clonotype: This sequence may be a read error, since a much larger clone differs from it by one base. The chain is built from TRBV7-9 and TRBJ1-4; D unresolved. Trimming took 2 bases from V and 7 from J, leaving 11 bases between them. The CDR3 has 14 amino acids. CDR1 and CDR2 (germline): SEHNR, FQNEAQ (reference sequence). DNA of the CDR3: TGTGCCAGCAGCTTATTTGCGGCGACTGAAAAACTGTTTTTT. This codes for CASSLFAATEKLFF.